The T cell receptor beta chain under discussion was sequenced for a study of blood T cell repertoires in COVID-19. V lost 6 bases and J 5 bases, leaving 10 bases between the germline ends. The CDR3 length is 12 residues. Germline V gene sequence: CDR1 LGHDT, CDR2 YNNKEL (reference sequence). Libraries were prepared by immunoSEQ multiplex PCR; TCRdb keeps only in-frame clonotypes and omits some of them. Counted here are approximately 190,000 clones, roughly four fifths occurring once; the ten biggest clones make up around an eighth. The sample taken for sequencing was peripheral blood. The chain is built from TRBV3-1 (or the pseudogene TRBV3-2) and TRBJ1-1, with D perhaps TRBD1 (5 bases). The receptor was isolated from a man younger than 40 with active or convalescent COVID-19. CDR3 in DNA: TGTGCCAGCAGTCATGGGGGGACTGAAGCTTTCTTT. Protein sequence: CASSHGGTEAFF.